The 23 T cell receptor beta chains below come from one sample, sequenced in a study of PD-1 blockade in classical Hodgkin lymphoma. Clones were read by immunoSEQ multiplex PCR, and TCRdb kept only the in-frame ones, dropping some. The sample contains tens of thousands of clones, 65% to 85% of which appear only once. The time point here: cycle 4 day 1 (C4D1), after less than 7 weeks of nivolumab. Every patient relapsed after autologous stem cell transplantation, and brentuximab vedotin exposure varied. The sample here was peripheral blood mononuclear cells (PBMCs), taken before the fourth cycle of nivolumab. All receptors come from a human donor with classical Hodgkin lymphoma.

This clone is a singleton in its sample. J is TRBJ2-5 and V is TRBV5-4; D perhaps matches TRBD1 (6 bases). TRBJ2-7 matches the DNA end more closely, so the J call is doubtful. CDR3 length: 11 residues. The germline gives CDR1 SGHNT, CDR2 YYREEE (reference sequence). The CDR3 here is CASARGREQYF. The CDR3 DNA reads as TGTGCCAGCGCCAGGGGACGCGAGCAGTACTTC.

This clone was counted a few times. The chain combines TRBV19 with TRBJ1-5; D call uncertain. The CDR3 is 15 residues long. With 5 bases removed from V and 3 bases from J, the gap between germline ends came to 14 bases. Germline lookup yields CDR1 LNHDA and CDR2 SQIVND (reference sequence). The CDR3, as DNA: TGTGCCAGTAGTGCCCGGACGGAACCCAATCAGCCCCAGCATTTT. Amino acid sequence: CASSARTEPNQPQHF. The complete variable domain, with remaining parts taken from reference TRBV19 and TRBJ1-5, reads DGGITQSPKYLFRKEGQNVTLSCEQNLNHDAMYWYRQDPGQGLRLIYYSQIVNDFQKGDIAEGYSVSREKKESFPLTVTSAQKNPTAFYLCASSARTEPNQPQHFGDGTRLSIL.

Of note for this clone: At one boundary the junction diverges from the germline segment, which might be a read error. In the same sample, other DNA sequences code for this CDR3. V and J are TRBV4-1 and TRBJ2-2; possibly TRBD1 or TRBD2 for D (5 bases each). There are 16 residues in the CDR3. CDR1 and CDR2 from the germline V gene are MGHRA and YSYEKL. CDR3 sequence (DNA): TGTGCCAGCAGCCAAGTTGGGGACCCAAACACCGGGGAGCTGTTTTTT. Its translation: CASSQVGDPNTGELFF.

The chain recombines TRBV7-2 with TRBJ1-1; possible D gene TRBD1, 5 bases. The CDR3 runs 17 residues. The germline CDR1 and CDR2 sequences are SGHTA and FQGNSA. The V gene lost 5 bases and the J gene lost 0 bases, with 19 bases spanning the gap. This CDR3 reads CASSPRGTRLMNTEAFF. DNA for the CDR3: TGTGCCAGCAGCCCCCGGGGGACCAGACTAATGAACACTGAAGCTTTCTTT.

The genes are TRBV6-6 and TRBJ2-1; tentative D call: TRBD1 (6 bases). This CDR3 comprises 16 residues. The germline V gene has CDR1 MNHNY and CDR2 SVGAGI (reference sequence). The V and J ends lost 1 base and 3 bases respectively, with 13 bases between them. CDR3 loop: CASSYLDRGSYNEQFF. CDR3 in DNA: TGTGCCAGCAGTTACTTGGACAGAGGGAGCTACAATGAGCAGTTCTTC.

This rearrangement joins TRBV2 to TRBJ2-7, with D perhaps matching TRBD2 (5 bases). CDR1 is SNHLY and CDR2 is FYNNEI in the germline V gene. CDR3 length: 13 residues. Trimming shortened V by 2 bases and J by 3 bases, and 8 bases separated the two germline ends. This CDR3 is CASSETGIYEQYF. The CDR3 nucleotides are TGTGCCAGCAGTGAAACCGGGATCTACGAGCAGTACTTC.

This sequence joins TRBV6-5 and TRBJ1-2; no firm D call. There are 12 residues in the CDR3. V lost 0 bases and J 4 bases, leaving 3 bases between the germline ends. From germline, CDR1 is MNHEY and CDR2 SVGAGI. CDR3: CASSYSGYGYTF. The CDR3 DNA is TGTGCCAGCAGTTACTCGGGCTATGGCTACACCTTC.

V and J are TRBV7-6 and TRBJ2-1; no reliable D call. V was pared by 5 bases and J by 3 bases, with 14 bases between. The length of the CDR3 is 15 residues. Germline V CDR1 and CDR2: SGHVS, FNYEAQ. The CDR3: CASSPGIGGYNEQFF. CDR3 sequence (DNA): TGTGCCAGCAGCCCAGGCATTGGCGGCTACAATGAGCAGTTCTTC.

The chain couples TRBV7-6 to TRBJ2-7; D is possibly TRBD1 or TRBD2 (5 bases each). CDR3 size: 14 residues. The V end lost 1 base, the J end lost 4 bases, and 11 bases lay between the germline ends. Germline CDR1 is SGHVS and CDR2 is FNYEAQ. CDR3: CASSLGPGSYEQYF. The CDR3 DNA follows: TGTGCCAGCAGCTTAGGTCCAGGGAGTTACGAGCAGTACTTC. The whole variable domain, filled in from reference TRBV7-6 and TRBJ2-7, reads GAGVSQSPRYKVTKRGQDVALRCDPISGHVSLYWYRQALGQGPEFLTYFNYEAQQDKSGLPNDRFSAERPEGSISTLTIQRTEQRDSAMYRCASSLGPGSYEQYFGPGTRLTVT.

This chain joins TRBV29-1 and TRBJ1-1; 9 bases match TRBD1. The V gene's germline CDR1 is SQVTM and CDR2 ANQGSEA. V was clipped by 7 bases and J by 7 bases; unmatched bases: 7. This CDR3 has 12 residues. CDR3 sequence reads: CSATGQGSEAFF. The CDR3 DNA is TGCAGCGCGACTGGACAGGGGAGTGAAGCTTTCTTT.

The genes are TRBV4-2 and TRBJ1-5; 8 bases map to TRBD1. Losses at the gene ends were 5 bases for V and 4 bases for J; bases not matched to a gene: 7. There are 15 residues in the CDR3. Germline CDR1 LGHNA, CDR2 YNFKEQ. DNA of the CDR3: TGTGCCAGCAGCTCCAGCCGGGACAGGAATCAGCCCCAGCATTTT. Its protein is CASSSSRDRNQPQHF.

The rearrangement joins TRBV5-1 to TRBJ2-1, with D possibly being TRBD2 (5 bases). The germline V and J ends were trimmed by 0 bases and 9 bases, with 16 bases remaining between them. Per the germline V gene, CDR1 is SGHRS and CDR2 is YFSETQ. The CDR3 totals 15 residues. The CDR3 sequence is CASSLVSSLVGEQFF. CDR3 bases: TGCGCCAGCAGCTTGGTTTCTAGCCTCGTAGGTGAGCAGTTCTTC.

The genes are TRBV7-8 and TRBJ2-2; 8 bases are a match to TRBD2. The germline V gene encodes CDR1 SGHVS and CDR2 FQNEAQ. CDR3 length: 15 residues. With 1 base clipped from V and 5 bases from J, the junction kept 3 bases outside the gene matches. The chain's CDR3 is CASSLGTSNTGELFF. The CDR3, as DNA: TGTGCCAGCAGCTTAGGGACTAGCAATACCGGGGAGCTGTTTTTT.

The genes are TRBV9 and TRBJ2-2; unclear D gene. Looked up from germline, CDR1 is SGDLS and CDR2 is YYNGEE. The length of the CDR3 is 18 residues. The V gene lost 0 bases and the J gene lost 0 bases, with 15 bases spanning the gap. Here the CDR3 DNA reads TGTGCCAGCAGCGTAGCTGGATTGCCAACAGCGAACACCGGGGAGCTGTTTTTT. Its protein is CASSVAGLPTANTGELFF.

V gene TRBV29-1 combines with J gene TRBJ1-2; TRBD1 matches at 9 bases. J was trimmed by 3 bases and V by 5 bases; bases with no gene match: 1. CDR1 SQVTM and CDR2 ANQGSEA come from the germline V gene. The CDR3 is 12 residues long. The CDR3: CSVTGGDYGYTF. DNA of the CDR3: TGCAGCGTTACAGGGGGCGACTATGGCTACACCTTC.

The CDR3 region has the DNA TGTGCCAGCAGCCGGGACAGGGGTACGACTGAAGCTTTCTTT. Its translation is CASSRDRGTTEAFF. The rearrangement uses TRBV7-9 and TRBJ1-1, with 10 bases identical to TRBD1. Looked up from germline, CDR1 is SEHNR and CDR2 is FQNEAQ (reference sequence). The CDR3 runs to 14 residues. V shed 5 bases, J shed 5 bases, and the junction held 5 bases outside the gene matches. The full variable domain, with the rest looked up from reference TRBV7-9 and TRBJ1-1, is DTGVSQNPRHKITKRGQNVTFRCDPISEHNRLYWYRQTLGQGPEFLTYFQNEAQLEKSRLLSDRFSAERPKGSFSTLEIQRTEQGDSAMYLCASSRDRGTTEAFFGQGTRLTVV.

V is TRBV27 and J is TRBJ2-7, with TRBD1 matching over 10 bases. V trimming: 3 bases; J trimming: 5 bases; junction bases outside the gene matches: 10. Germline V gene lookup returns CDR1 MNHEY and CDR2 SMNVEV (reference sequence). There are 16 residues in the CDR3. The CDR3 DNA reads TGTGCCAGCAGTTTCATTGGCGGGACAGGGGCCCACGAGCAGTACTTC. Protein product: CASSFIGGTGAHEQYF.

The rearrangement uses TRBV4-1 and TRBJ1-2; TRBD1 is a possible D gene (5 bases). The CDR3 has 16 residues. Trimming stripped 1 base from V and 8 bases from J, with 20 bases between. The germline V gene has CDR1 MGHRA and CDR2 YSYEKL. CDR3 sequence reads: CASSQGGAGGPGGYTF. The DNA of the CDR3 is TGCGCCAGCAGCCAAGGTGGGGCTGGGGGACCGGGAGGCTACACCTTC.

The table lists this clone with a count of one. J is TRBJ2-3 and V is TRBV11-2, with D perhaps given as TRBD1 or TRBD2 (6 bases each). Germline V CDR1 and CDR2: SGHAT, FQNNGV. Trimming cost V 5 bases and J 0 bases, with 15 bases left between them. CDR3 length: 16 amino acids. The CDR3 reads CASSPGAGTSTDTQYF. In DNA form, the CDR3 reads TGTGCCAGCAGCCCGGGGGCGGGGACTAGCACAGATACGCAGTATTTT.

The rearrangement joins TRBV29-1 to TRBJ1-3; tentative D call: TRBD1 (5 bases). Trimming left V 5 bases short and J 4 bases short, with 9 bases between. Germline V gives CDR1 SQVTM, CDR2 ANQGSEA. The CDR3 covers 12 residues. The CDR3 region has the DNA TGCAGCGTTCGGACACCCGGAAACACCATATATTTT. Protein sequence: CSVRTPGNTIYF.

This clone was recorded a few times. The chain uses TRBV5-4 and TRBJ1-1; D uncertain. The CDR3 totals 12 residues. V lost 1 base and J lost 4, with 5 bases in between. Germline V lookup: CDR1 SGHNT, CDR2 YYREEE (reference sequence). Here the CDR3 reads CASSLLPTEAFF. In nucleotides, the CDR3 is TGTGCCAGCAGCTTGCTGCCCACTGAAGCTTTCTTT.

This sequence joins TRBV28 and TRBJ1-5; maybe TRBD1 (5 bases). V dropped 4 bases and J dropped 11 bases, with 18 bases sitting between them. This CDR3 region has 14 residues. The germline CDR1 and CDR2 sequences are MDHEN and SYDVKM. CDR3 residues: CASSSPRGVVTQHF. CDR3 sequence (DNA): TGTGCCAGCAGTTCCCCACGGGGGGTGGTGACCCAGCATTTT.

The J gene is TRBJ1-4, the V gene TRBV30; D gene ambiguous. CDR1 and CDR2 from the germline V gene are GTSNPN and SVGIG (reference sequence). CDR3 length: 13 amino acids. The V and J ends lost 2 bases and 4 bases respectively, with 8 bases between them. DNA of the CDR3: TGTGCCTGGAGTCTGGGGATTAATGAAAAACTGTTTTTT. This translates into CAWSLGINEKLFF.